One and the same sample provided the 17 T cell receptor beta chains below, sequenced in a study of T cells after yellow fever vaccination. TCRdb fed the 5' RACE reads into MiXCR, producing one record per CDR3 protein. Among around 550,000 distinct CDR3 sequences listed, roughly a fifth were seen once. Sequenced here: PBMCs, sampled 15 days after the yellow fever booster vaccination. These receptor sequences come from a man aged 25 to 40 who received the YFV17D yellow fever vaccine.

J is TRBJ2-1 and V is TRBV6-1; TRBD1 is a possible D gene (6 bases). CDR3 length: 13 amino acids. The ends were cut back, 6 bases at V and 13 bases at J, with 19 bases in the middle. Germline-derived CDR1 and CDR2 are MNHNS and SASEGT. The CDR3 DNA sequence: TGTGCCAGCAGCCAAGGACAGAGGCTACGACAGTTCTTC. Encoded protein: CASSQGQRLRQFF.

V usage is TRBV7-2 and J usage is TRBJ2-2; 13 bases fit TRBD2. Trimming at V came to 4 bases and at J to 3 bases, leaving 2 bases not matched to a gene. CDR1 and CDR2 from the germline V gene are SGHTA and FQGNSA. The CDR3 length is 16 residues. The CDR3 protein is CASSSGLAGYTGELFF. CDR3 DNA: TGTGCCAGCAGCTCGGGACTAGCGGGATACACCGGGGAGCTGTTTTTT.

The chain has TRBV7-9 and TRBJ1-1; D is uncertain. CDR3 length equals 12 residues. Germline V gene data show CDR1 as SEHNR and CDR2 as FQNEAQ (reference sequence). V lost 1 base and J 7 bases, leaving 7 bases between the germline ends. The CDR3 DNA reads TGTGCCAGCAGCTTAGAACAACTTGAAGCTTTCTTT. This gives the protein CASSLEQLEAFF.

The chain uses TRBV9 and TRBJ2-3, with 8 bases identical to TRBD2. This CDR3 comprises 14 residues. Germline CDR1 and CDR2: SGDLS and YYNGEE. Trimming removed 2 bases from V and 2 bases from J; junction bases left unmatched: 1. The CDR3 DNA reads as TGTGCCAGCAGCGTTAGCGGGACCACAGATACGCAGTATTTT. This gives the protein CASSVSGTTDTQYF.

The V call is TRBV5-6, the J call TRBJ2-7, with D hard to call. V was pared by 5 bases and J by 0 bases, with 9 bases between. In germline, CDR1 is SGHDT, CDR2 YYEEEE. This CDR3 spans 13 amino acids. The CDR3 spells CASSHTSSYEQYF. In DNA, the CDR3 is TGTGCCAGCAGTCATACCTCCTCCTACGAGCAGTACTTC. The variable domain in full, completed from reference TRBV5-6 and TRBJ2-7, reads DAGVTQSPTHLIKTRGQQVTLRCSPKSGHDTVSWYQQALGQGPQFIFQYYEEEERQRGNFPDRFSGHQFPNYSSELNVNALLLGDSALYLCASSHTSSYEQYFGPGTRLTVT.

CDR3 loop: CSVESWDRDYNEQFF. CDR3 bases: TGCAGCGTTGAATCTTGGGACAGAGATTACAATGAGCAGTTCTTC. The chain has TRBV29-1 and TRBJ2-1; the match to TRBD1 covers 7 bases. Germline CDR1 and CDR2: SQVTM and ANQGSEA. This CDR3 contains 15 residues. Germline trimming cut 2 bases from V and 4 bases from J; bases unmatched to any gene: 8.

In its sample, this clonotype was seen a few times. The chain links TRBV11-2 to TRBJ2-7; 10 bases line up with TRBD1. CDR1 is SGHAT and CDR2 is FQNNGV in the germline V gene. J lost 5 bases, V lost 4 bases, and 5 bases had no gene match. This CDR3 spans 14 amino acids. The CDR3 loop is CASSSGQGMHEQYF. Written as DNA, the CDR3 is TGTGCCAGCAGCTCGGGACAGGGGATGCACGAGCAGTACTTC.

The J gene is TRBJ2-5, the V gene TRBV20-1; possibly TRBD2 for D (5 bases). V was shortened by 4 bases and J by 5 bases, with 14 bases between the two germline ends. Germline V gene lookup returns CDR1 DFQATT and CDR2 SNEGSKA (reference sequence). The CDR3 extends over 13 amino acids. The CDR3 nucleotides are TGCAGTGCTAAAGCCGGGATCGACGAGACCCAGTACTTC. This gives the protein CSAKAGIDETQYF.

This chain uses TRBV5-1 with TRBJ2-1; D gene unclear. The CDR3 has 15 residues. CDR1 and CDR2 (germline): SGHRS, YFSETQ. Trimming shortened V by 2 bases and J by 0 bases, and 9 bases separated the two germline ends. The CDR3 DNA reads TGCGCCAGCAGCTTTTACCCGAGCTCCTACAATGAGCAGTTCTTC. Amino acid sequence: CASSFYPSSYNEQFF.

This clonotype was seen more than once but under ten times. The chain links TRBV20-1 to TRBJ2-7; no firm D call. V lost 4 bases, J lost 4 bases, and 17 bases lay in between. The CDR3 covers 14 residues. Germline V lookup: CDR1 DFQATT, CDR2 SNEGSKA (reference sequence). The CDR3: CSANPRTELYEQYF. CDR3 nucleotide sequence: TGCAGTGCTAACCCCAGAACCGAATTGTACGAGCAGTACTTC.

The chain employs TRBV7-2 and TRBJ2-7; 7 bases are shared with TRBD2. CDR1 is SGHTA and CDR2 is FQGNSA in the germline V gene. There are 14 residues in the CDR3. V trimming: 4 bases; J trimming: 3 bases; junction bases outside the gene matches: 6. CDR3 DNA sequence: TGTGCCAGCAGCTCGGCTAGCGGCTACTACGAGCAGTACTTC. Translating it yields CASSSASGYYEQYF.

This clonotype has just a few counts. The rearrangement joins TRBV4-3 to TRBJ2-7, with 7 bases lining up with TRBD1. Germline V CDR1 and CDR2: LGHNA, YSLEER. V was clipped by 4 bases and J by 6 bases; unmatched bases: 9. The CDR3 is made up of 14 amino acids. For the CDR3, the DNA is TGCGCCAGCAGCCCCCGACAGGGCGTGGGCGAGCAGTACTTC. This encodes CASSPRQGVGEQYF.

This clonotype has only a few counts. The chain employs TRBV5-6 and TRBJ2-3; D unresolved. Germline V gene data show CDR1 as SGHDT and CDR2 as YYEEEE. The ends were cut back, 3 bases at V and 3 bases at J, with 14 bases in the middle. The CDR3 runs to 15 residues. The CDR3 protein is CASSSATQSTDTQYF. CDR3 DNA sequence: TGTGCCAGCAGCTCCGCGACTCAATCTACAGATACGCAGTATTTT.

The chain employs TRBV5-1 and TRBJ1-1; D gene uncertain. Germline V gives CDR1 SGHRS, CDR2 YFSETQ. Trimming took off 5 bases at V and 1 base at J, with 6 bases between the two ends. This CDR3 region has 12 residues. CDR3 protein: CASRTENTEAFF. The CDR3 coding sequence is TGCGCCAGCAGAACGGAGAACACTGAAGCTTTCTTT.

The chain is built from TRBV5-1 and TRBJ2-5; D perhaps matches TRBD2 (6 bases). Germline values: CDR1 SGHRS, CDR2 YFSETQ. This CDR3 is 16 amino acids long. The V gene lost 3 bases and the J gene lost 2 bases, with 17 bases spanning the gap. CDR3: CASSYAGGGLQETQYF. In nucleotides, the CDR3 is TGCGCCAGCAGCTATGCCGGAGGAGGGCTTCAAGAGACCCAGTACTTC.

J is TRBJ2-1 and V is TRBV27; 14 bases agree with TRBD2. V lost 5 bases and J lost 4; bases outside the gene matches: 4. The CDR3 sequence is 16 residues long. From germline, CDR1 is MNHEY and CDR2 SMNVEV (reference sequence). CDR3 coding DNA: TGTGCCAGCAGTATTGGACTAGCGGGAGGTTACAATGAGCAGTTCTTC. Its translation is CASSIGLAGGYNEQFF.

There are a few counts of this clonotype. This chain connects TRBV28 to TRBJ2-3; TRBD2 aligns across 10 bases. This CDR3 is 15 amino acids long. Germline V gene sequence: CDR1 MDHEN, CDR2 SYDVKM. Losses at the gene ends were 7 bases for V and 6 bases for J; bases not matched to a gene: 10. CDR3 DNA: TGTGCCAGCACCGGGACTAGCGCTTCTTGGGATACGCAGTATTTT. Amino acids: CASTGTSASWDTQYF. Full variable domain (rest looked up from reference TRBV28 and TRBJ2-3): DVKVTQSSRYLVKRTGEKVFLECVQDMDHENMFWYRQDPGLGLRLIYFSYDVKMKEKGDIPEGYSVSREKKERFSLILESASTNQTSMYLCASTGTSASWDTQYFGPGTRLTVL.